The clone carrying this T cell receptor beta chain was detected only a few times. Its antigen remains unknown. This sample was included in a study of T cell responses to AZD1222 COVID-19 vaccine. Overall study: Analysis merged second doses at about 4 or about 12 weeks.

The V end was cut by 6 bases, the J end by 1 base, with 12 bases between. The CDR3 runs to 14 residues. Germline lookup yields CDR1 ENHRY and CDR2 SYGVKD. Sequenced by immunoSEQ multiplex PCR; TCRdb stores in-frame clones only, minus some. Of some 97,000 clones listed, about 87% are singletons. Findings of the study overall: Clonal diversity may have been underestimated, and the donors were mostly white British, with more females than males.

The TCR sequence derives from an adult in good health. This rearrangement joins TRBV10-3 to TRBJ1-1, with D perhaps matching TRBD1 (6 bases). This specimen was peripheral blood, taken on day 0 of AZD1222 vaccination. CDR3 residues: CAIRGDTENTEAFF. The CDR3 DNA sequence: TGTGCCATCAGGGGGGACACCGAGAACACTGAAGCTTTCTTT.